These 17 T cell receptor beta chains originate from one sample sequenced in a study of T-cell memory formation after mild COVID-19. TCRdb processed the 5' RACE reads anew with MiXCR; each CDR3 protein has one entry. This sample has hundreds of thousands of distinct CDR3 sequences, with about a fifth found just once. The source material was PBMCs or a T cell subset sorted from them (not recorded which). Receptors were obtained from an adult woman who had mild COVID-19 (a few samples of this study predate the infection). Cell type and time point are not known.

The chain is built from TRBV30 and TRBJ2-7, with a tentative D call TRBD2 (6 bases). The CDR3 has 12 amino acids. Germline assignment: CDR1 GTSNPN and CDR2 SVGIG (reference sequence). V was clipped by 8 bases and J by 4 bases, with 15 bases between them. CDR3 loop: CAGTGVLYEQYF. In DNA, the CDR3 is TGTGCCGGGACGGGGGTTTTATACGAGCAGTACTTC.

This clonotype was observed many times. This chain joins TRBV12-3 or TRBV12-4 and TRBJ2-5, with a weak D call TRBD1 (6 bases). CDR3 length: 13 residues. The V gene lost 6 bases and the J gene lost 1 base, with 9 bases spanning the gap. CDR3 nucleotide sequence: TGTGCCAGCAGACAAGGGGGCCAAGAGACCCAGTACTTC. Translating gives CASRQGGQETQYF.

This clonotype has just a few counts. The V and J genes are TRBV29-1 and TRBJ1-2; D not certain. Trimming removed 6 bases at V and 0 bases at J, with 17 bases between. Looked up from germline, CDR1 is SQVTM and CDR2 is ANQGSEA. This CDR3 comprises 15 residues. CDR3: CSVSGRSTTNYGYTF. CDR3 sequence (DNA): TGCAGCGTCTCCGGGAGATCGACTACTAACTATGGCTACACCTTC.

There are many counts of this clonotype. V and J are TRBV12-3 or TRBV12-4 and TRBJ2-7; 8 positions match TRBD2. With 2 bases clipped from V and 0 bases from J, the junction kept 3 bases outside the gene matches. The CDR3 is 15 residues long. CDR3 nucleotides: TGTGCCAGCAGTTTAACCAGCGGGAGCTCCTACGAGCAGTACTTC. It specifies CASSLTSGSSYEQYF.

CDR3 coding DNA: TGTGCCAGCAGCTTCAACGGAGGCAGAGATACGCAGTATTTT. Translated, it gives CASSFNGGRDTQYF. The chain is built from TRBV11-1 and TRBJ2-3; TRBD2 is a possible D gene (5 bases). The CDR3 extends over 14 amino acids. V shed 3 bases and J shed 5 bases, with 12 bases lying between them. Germline-derived CDR1 and CDR2 are SGHAT and FQDESV (reference sequence).

This clonotype was recorded a few times. The chain has TRBV7-8 and TRBJ1-1, with TRBD1 identical over 8 bases. CDR3 length: 15 amino acids. The J segment lost 1 base and the V segment lost 1 base, leaving 2 bases of the junction unmatched. Germline assignment: CDR1 SGHVS and CDR2 FQNEAQ. As DNA, the CDR3 is TGTGCCAGCAGCTTAGGAGGGACAGGGAACACTGAAGCTTTCTTT. Translating gives CASSLGGTGNTEAFF.

This clonotype showed up just a few times. The chain recombines TRBV20-1 with TRBJ2-7; D is ambiguous. CDR1 is DFQATT, CDR2 SNEGSKA, per germline (reference sequence). Deletions cut 1 base from V and 4 bases from J, with 17 bases between. The CDR3 has 15 residues. CDR3: CSARVNVYPPYEQYF. In nucleotides, the CDR3 is TGCAGTGCTAGAGTTAATGTCTACCCCCCTTACGAGCAGTACTTC.

The rearrangement joins TRBV7-6 to TRBJ2-1; unclear D gene. The CDR3 contains 14 residues. CDR1 SGHVS and CDR2 FNYEAQ come from the germline V gene. V lost 0 bases and J lost 7, with 10 bases in between. CDR3 DNA sequence: TGTGCCAGCAGCTTAGCGAGCCAGTGGAATGAGCAGTTCTTC. Translated: CASSLASQWNEQFF.

This clonotype was recorded only once. The chain has TRBV7-9 and TRBJ1-4; D gene unclear. V was trimmed by 4 bases and J by 7 bases, leaving 10 bases between them. CDR1 is SEHNR and CDR2 is FQNEAQ in the germline V gene (reference sequence). CDR3 length equals 13 residues. The CDR3: CASSSGSGEKLFF. The DNA of the CDR3 is TGTGCCAGCAGCTCGGGGTCAGGTGAAAAACTGTTTTTT.

J is TRBJ2-7 and V is TRBV16; maybe TRBD2 (6 bases). Trimming shortened V by 4 bases and J by 5 bases, and 18 bases separated the two germline ends. Germline CDR1 reads KGHSY; CDR2 reads FQNENV. The CDR3 consists of 15 residues. CDR3 loop: CASSPHHRGAHEQYF. CDR3 nucleotide sequence: TGTGCCAGCAGCCCACATCATCGCGGGGCCCACGAGCAGTACTTC.

This clonotype was seen a few times. This chain joins TRBV12-3 or TRBV12-4 and TRBJ2-5, with TRBD2 matching over 11 bases. The CDR3 loop spans 15 amino acids. Germline trimming cut 3 bases from V and 3 bases from J; bases unmatched to any gene: 3. The CDR3 loop reads CASSFLTSGEETQYF. The CDR3 region has the DNA TGTGCCAGCAGTTTCTTGACTAGCGGGGAAGAGACCCAGTACTTC.

The rearrangement uses TRBV19 and TRBJ1-1, with D possibly matching TRBD1 (5 bases). The germline V gene encodes CDR1 LNHDA and CDR2 SQIVND (reference sequence). Trimming pared 3 bases from V and 11 bases from J, leaving 25 bases between. The CDR3 has 16 residues. The CDR3 reads CASSIGSQIPTGRAFF. CDR3 nucleotides: TGTGCCAGTAGTATTGGTTCGCAGATCCCCACGGGGCGCGCTTTCTTT. The full variable domain, with the rest looked up from reference TRBV19 and TRBJ1-1, is DGGITQSPKYLFRKEGQNVTLSCEQNLNHDAMYWYRQDPGQGLRLIYYSQIVNDFQKGDIAEGYSVSREKKESFPLTVTSAQKNPTAFYLCASSIGSQIPTGRAFFGQGTRLTVV.

This chain connects TRBV7-2 to TRBJ2-5; D gene ambiguous. The V end lost 4 bases, the J end lost 8 bases, and 17 bases lay between the germline ends. The CDR3 extends over 14 amino acids. Germline CDR1 SGHTA, CDR2 FQGNSA. CDR3: CASSSRLDPATQYF. Written as DNA, the CDR3 is TGTGCCAGCAGCTCCCGACTGGATCCCGCCACCCAGTACTTC.

This chain uses TRBV24-1 with TRBJ2-7; weak D call: TRBD2 (6 bases). V lost 2 bases and J lost 0, with 10 bases in between. CDR3 size: 15 residues. Germline values: CDR1 KGHDR, CDR2 SFDVKD. Here the CDR3 reads CATSDSRGTSYEQYF. The CDR3 DNA sequence: TGTGCCACCAGTGATTCCCGGGGGACCTCCTACGAGCAGTACTTC.

This clonotype was seen only a few times. V gene TRBV18 combines with J gene TRBJ2-7; 9 positions agree with TRBD1. There are 16 residues in the CDR3. The V gene's germline CDR1 is KGHSH and CDR2 LQKENI. J gave up 3 bases and V 0 bases, and 6 bases lay outside the gene matches. CDR3: CASSPPGQGRGYEQYF. The CDR3 DNA is TGTGCCAGCTCACCACCGGGACAGGGTAGAGGCTACGAGCAGTACTTC.

This clonotype has a handful of counts. V gene TRBV12-3 or TRBV12-4 combines with J gene TRBJ2-1, with a possible D match to TRBD2 (6 bases). The CDR3 covers 16 residues. V lost 5 bases and J 8 bases, leaving 22 bases between the germline ends. The CDR3 sequence is CASSMTLTREEDEQFF. The DNA for the CDR3 is TGTGCCAGCAGTATGACCCTGACTAGAGAAGAGGATGAGCAGTTCTTC.

V usage is TRBV10-3 and J usage is TRBJ1-3; D unclear. Between the trimmed V and J ends, which lost 10 bases and 0 bases, there was a span of 10 bases. CDR3 length equals 13 residues. Germline V gene lookup returns CDR1 ENHRY and CDR2 SYGVKD. In DNA form, the CDR3 reads TGTGCCACCGGCGCAGCCTCTGGAAACACCATATATTTT. Its translation is CATGAASGNTIYF.